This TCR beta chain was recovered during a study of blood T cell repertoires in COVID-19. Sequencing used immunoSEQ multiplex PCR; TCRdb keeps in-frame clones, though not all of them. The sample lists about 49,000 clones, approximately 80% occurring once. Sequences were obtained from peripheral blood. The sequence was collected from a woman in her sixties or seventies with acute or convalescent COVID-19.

CDR3 sequence: CASKTYSSYEQYF. Written as DNA, the CDR3 is TGTGCCAGCAAGACATACAGCTCCTACGAGCAGTACTTC. This sequence joins TRBV6-5 and TRBJ2-7; no clear D gene. The CDR3 totals 13 residues. Germline CDR1 reads MNHEY; CDR2 reads SVGAGI. The V and J ends lost 7 bases and 0 bases respectively, with 10 bases between them.